The 10 T cell receptor beta chains in this list originate from one sample, sequenced in a study of persistence of HIV-infected CD4 T cells (dated by TCRdb to 2018 to 2021). What these receptors recognize is not known. The treatment or condition label of this sample denotes: suppressive antiretroviral therapy. As a nonspecific positive control representing the CD4+ T cell repertoire, the cells were stimulated with anti-CD3/anti-CD28 magnetic beads. Sorting of responding CD4+ T cells was based on upregulation of both CD40 ligand and CD69. The immunoSEQ hsTCRB assay version 4, run in survey mode, was used to sequence TCRbeta repertoires from genomic DNA. Held by TCRdb, this immuneACCESS table contains in-frame sequences only and omits some clones. Under half of the omission traces to an unresolved V gene where checked; the cause of the rest is unknown. The sample records some 41,000 clones, roughly 89% of which are singletons. The ten most abundant clones make up roughly 1.3% of the sample.

The sample was CD4+ T cells sorted from PBMCs after roughly 17-hour stimulation, taken from a patient who received antiretroviral therapy. What the cell subset or site label conveys for this sample: CD40L+CD69+ CD4 T cells responding to anti-CD3/anti-CD28 beads, representing the overall repertoire. Receptors originate from an adult man with HIV who was CMV-seropositive.

The chain couples TRBV10-3 to TRBJ2-1, with D possibly being TRBD2 (6 bases). The CDR3 contains 16 residues. Germline V CDR1 and CDR2: ENHRY, SYGVKD. V lost 0 bases and J lost 9, with 18 bases in between. The CDR3 nucleotides are TGTGCCATCAGTGAGTCGGGAGGTAGGTCCAACGGTGAGCAGTTCTTC. Translating gives CAISESGGRSNGEQFF.

CDR3: CASSSTSGGSTDTQYF. For the CDR3, the DNA is TGTGCCAGCAGTTCAACTAGCGGGGGAAGCACAGATACGCAGTATTTT. The V gene is TRBV3-1 (or the pseudogene TRBV3-2), the J gene TRBJ2-3; TRBD2 aligns across 11 bases. The CDR3 is made up of 16 amino acids. Germline values: CDR1 LGHDT, CDR2 YNNKEL (reference sequence). V lost 6 bases, J lost 0 bases, and 5 bases stayed unmatched.

This rearrangement joins TRBV9 to TRBJ2-7; possible D gene TRBD1, 6 bases. In germline, CDR1 is SGDLS, CDR2 YYNGEE. The V end lost 0 bases, the J end lost 3 bases, and 10 bases lay between the germline ends. This CDR3 spans 14 amino acids. The CDR3 bases are TGTGCCAGCAGCGTAGGGTCAGGGGTCTACGAGCAGTACTTC. This encodes CASSVGSGVYEQYF. The entire variable domain, with the rest obtained from reference TRBV9 and TRBJ2-7, is as follows: DSGVTQTPKHLITATGQRVTLRCSPRSGDLSVYWYQQSLDQGLQFLIQYYNGEERAKGNILERFSAQQFPDLHSELNLSSLELGDSALYFCASSVGSGVYEQYFGPGTRLTVT.

J is TRBJ1-3 and V is TRBV27; unclear D gene. Germline CDR1 MNHEY, CDR2 SMNVEV (reference sequence). Trimming left V 5 bases short and J 3 bases short, with 11 bases between. This CDR3 is built from 14 residues. The CDR3 is CASSPARGGNTIYF. CDR3 DNA sequence: TGTGCCAGCAGTCCGGCCCGAGGTGGAAACACCATATATTTT.

J is TRBJ1-6 and V is TRBV5-5, with 9 nucleotides matching TRBD1. The CDR3 has 18 amino acids. CDR1 is SGHKS, CDR2 YYEKEE, per germline (reference sequence). Trimming at V came to 4 bases and at J to 8 bases, leaving 16 bases not matched to a gene. The CDR3 nucleotides are TGTGCCAGCAGCCCTGTACTAAAGACAGGGGGTTCGGATTCACCCCTCCACTTT. It encodes CASSPVLKTGGSDSPLHF.

This clone is a singleton in its sample. J is TRBJ1-2 and V is TRBV5-1, with TRBD1 identical over 11 bases. CDR1 and CDR2 (germline): SGHRS, YFSETQ. V shed 3 bases and J 5 bases; nucleotides not matched to a gene: 9. There are 16 residues in the CDR3. The CDR3 region is CASSSSGQGAAYGYTF. The CDR3 nucleotides read TGCGCCAGCAGCTCCTCAGGACAGGGGGCCGCATATGGCTACACCTTC.

The chain links TRBV10-3 to TRBJ2-2; D is possibly TRBD2 (7 bases). With 6 bases removed from V and 4 bases from J, the gap between germline ends came to 9 bases. CDR1 is ENHRY, CDR2 SYGVKD, per germline. CDR3 length: 13 amino acids. This CDR3 reads CAIRGGGTGELFF. Here the CDR3 DNA reads TGTGCCATCAGGGGAGGGGGCACCGGGGAGCTGTTTTTT.

The rearrangement uses TRBV18 and TRBJ2-7; 10 nucleotides align to TRBD2. Trimming took 3 bases from V and 5 from J; bases not matched to a gene: 7. Germline CDR1 and CDR2: KGHSH and LQKENI. The CDR3 contains 15 residues. CDR3 amino acids: CASSPSSGSIHEQYF. CDR3 nucleotide sequence: TGTGCCAGCTCACCGTCTAGCGGGAGTATACACGAGCAGTACTTC.

The J gene is TRBJ2-3, the V gene TRBV24-1; unclear D gene. Trimming took 3 bases from V and 1 from J, leaving 13 bases between them. From germline, CDR1 is KGHDR and CDR2 SFDVKD. The CDR3 totals 16 residues. CDR3 region: CATSDRASEGTDTQYF. The CDR3 region has the DNA TGTGCCACCAGTGATCGGGCGTCCGAAGGCACAGATACGCAGTATTTT.

This chain joins TRBV30 and TRBJ2-1; 11 bases fit TRBD2. With V trimmed by 3 bases and J by 2 bases, 15 bases remained unmatched. There are 19 residues in the CDR3. Germline CDR1 GTSNPN, CDR2 SVGIG (reference sequence). CDR3 sequence: CAWRPPGLAGGPTYNEQFF. The CDR3 DNA reads TGTGCCTGGAGGCCCCCGGGGCTAGCGGGAGGTCCTACCTACAATGAGCAGTTCTTC. Full variable domain (outside the CDR3, taken from reference TRBV30 and TRBJ2-1): SQTIHQWPATLVQPVGSPLSLECTVEGTSNPNLYWYRQAAGRGLQLLFYSVGIGQISSEVPQNLSASRPQDRQFILSSKKLLLSDSGFYLCAWRPPGLAGGPTYNEQFFGPGTRLTVL.